This entry describes one T cell receptor beta chain. Its target is unknown. The data were obtained in a study of STAT5B mutations in CD4+ large granular lymphocyte leukemia. V lost 7 bases and J 1 base, leaving 14 bases between the germline ends. CDR3 size: 14 residues. Germline V gene lookup returns CDR1 MNHEY and CDR2 SMNVEV (reference sequence). The repertoire was sequenced with immunoSEQ multiplex PCR; TCRdb's copy has only in-frame clones and lacks some. The sample consists of 28,000 or so clones, around 80% of them appearing once. Findings and caveats of the study: No patients shared main leukemic clonotypes, though around 25% appeared at low frequency elsewhere. CD4-sorted patient repertoires seemed more clonal than healthy CD4+ repertoires.

The sequence derives from a human donor in good health. The sample taken for sequencing was CD4+ T cells from blood buffy coats. The V gene is TRBV27, the J gene TRBJ2-7; D is perhaps TRBD2 (6 bases). The CDR3 nucleotides read TGTGCCAGCAAGGAGGGGTTACTTTCCTACGAGCAGTACGTC. Protein: CASKEGLLSYEQYV.